A single sample gave rise to the 14 T cell receptor beta chains below, sequenced in a study of blood T cells in healthy people across ages. Alongside a J-beta primer mix, a sample-barcoded 5' primer served in a second PCR lasting roughly 6 to 11 cycles. TCRdb re-called the 5' RACE reads through MiXCR, storing one row per CDR3 protein. The sample consists of hundreds of thousands of distinct CDR3 sequences, roughly 60% of them appearing once. Specimen: blood. Receptors were obtained from a man under 40 in good health.

This clonotype is a singleton in its sample. This rearrangement joins TRBV4-2 to TRBJ2-1; D perhaps matches TRBD2 (5 bases). This CDR3 comprises 14 residues. V lost 0 bases and J 7 bases, leaving 10 bases between the germline ends. CDR1 and CDR2 from the germline V gene are LGHNA and YNFKEQ. CDR3 amino acids: CASSQEGRGNEQFF. The CDR3 bases are TGTGCCAGCAGCCAAGAGGGAAGAGGGAATGAGCAGTTCTTC.

As for this clonotype: Germline is not matched at one junction end, which may reflect a read error. The rearrangement links TRBV20-1 to TRBJ2-3; no firm D call. The germline CDR1 and CDR2 sequences are DFQATT and SNEGSKA (reference sequence). This CDR3 spans 15 amino acids. The DNA of the CDR3 is TGTAGTGCTAGAGATGCGTCAGGTAGTGGAGATACGCAGTATTTT. It specifies CSARDASGSGDTQYF.

The chain combines TRBV7-2 with TRBJ2-1; 9 bases agree with TRBD2. The trim removed 5 bases at V and 7 bases at J, leaving 12 bases unmatched. There are 16 residues in the CDR3. The germline CDR1 and CDR2 sequences are SGHTA and FQGNSA. The CDR3 nucleotides are TGTGCCAGCAGCAGAAGGTCGGCGGGAGGGAGAAATGAGCAGTTCTTC. The encoded protein is CASSRRSAGGRNEQFF.

The CDR3 nucleotides read TGTGCCTTAAGGAGACTAGCGGGGGGCCCCTACGAGCAGTACTTC. Translated: CALRRLAGGPYEQYF. The chain couples TRBV30 to TRBJ2-7; 13 bases fit TRBD2. This CDR3 has 15 residues. Looked up from germline, CDR1 is GTSNPN and CDR2 is SVGIG (reference sequence). Trimming removed 7 bases from V and 2 bases from J; junction bases left unmatched: 8.

The chain combines TRBV15 with TRBJ2-7; D unclear. CDR1 is LNHNV and CDR2 is YYDKDF in the germline V gene (reference sequence). V gave up 2 bases and J gave up 4 bases, with 9 bases separating them. CDR3 length: 13 amino acids. The CDR3 sequence: CATSRTDGYEQYF. The CDR3 nucleotides are TGTGCCACCAGCAGAACGGACGGGTACGAGCAGTACTTC.

The V and J genes are TRBV20-1 and TRBJ2-1; TRBD2 might be the D (5 bases). Germline lookup yields CDR1 DFQATT and CDR2 SNEGSKA (reference sequence). This CDR3 has 12 residues. Between the trimmed V and J ends, which lost 4 bases and 12 bases, there was a span of 16 bases. The chain's CDR3 is CSAKNGDLAQFF. The CDR3 nucleotides are TGCAGTGCTAAAAACGGGGATTTGGCGCAGTTCTTC.

The chain is built from TRBV4-2 and TRBJ2-3, with D unclear. In germline, CDR1 is LGHNA, CDR2 YNFKEQ. The CDR3 sequence is 14 residues long. Trimming removed 3 bases from V and 0 bases from J, with 7 bases in between. CDR3 loop: CASSQAYSTDTQYF. CDR3 in DNA: TGTGCCAGCAGCCAGGCATACAGCACAGATACGCAGTATTTT.

This clonotype was counted only a few times. V gene TRBV2 combines with J gene TRBJ2-3, with TRBD2 identical over 9 bases. The CDR3 consists of 16 residues. From germline, CDR1 is SNHLY and CDR2 FYNNEI. V was pared by 4 bases and J by 0 bases, with 5 bases of the junction left unmatched. The CDR3 DNA follows: TGTGCCAGCAGTGGTAGACTAGCGGCCAGCACAGATACGCAGTATTTT. Protein product: CASSGRLAASTDTQYF.

J is TRBJ2-4 and V is TRBV12-3 or TRBV12-4; the match to TRBD1 covers 7 bases. The CDR3 has 15 amino acids. The trim removed 2 bases at V and 13 bases at J, leaving 14 bases unmatched. The CDR3 loop is CASSLIGPYPTGQYF. The CDR3 DNA sequence: TGTGCCAGCAGTTTAATCGGTCCATATCCGACAGGGCAGTACTTC.

This chain joins TRBV7-2 and TRBJ2-2; 10 bases are shared with TRBD2. The J segment lost 9 bases and the V segment lost 1 base, leaving 14 bases of the junction unmatched. This CDR3 region has 18 residues. From germline, CDR1 is SGHTA and CDR2 FQGNSA. The CDR3 reads CASSLEIVVAGGLRELFF. CDR3 in DNA: TGTGCCAGCAGCTTAGAGATCGTGGTAGCGGGGGGTCTCAGGGAGCTGTTTTTT.

A few counts support this clonotype. The rearrangement uses TRBV3-1 and TRBJ2-3; the D is unclear. Germline-derived CDR1 and CDR2 are LGHDT and YNNKEL (reference sequence). The CDR3 extends over 13 amino acids. V was cut by 4 bases and J by 7 bases, with 12 bases left in between. CDR3 sequence: CASSPRGAHTQYF. DNA of the CDR3: TGTGCCAGCAGCCCCCGCGGTGCTCATACGCAGTATTTT.

This chain links TRBV6-5 with TRBJ2-7; 7 bases line up with TRBD2. The end of the DNA aligns better with TRBJ2-5, so the J call may be wrong. Germline CDR1 reads MNHEY; CDR2 reads SVGAGI. The CDR3 sequence is 15 residues long. CDR3 sequence: CASSNTGGGRETQYF. CDR3 nucleotide sequence: TGTGCCAGCAGCAACACTGGGGGGGGAAGAGAGACCCAGTACTTC.

In its sample, this clonotype was seen a few times. The chain recombines TRBV12-3 or TRBV12-4 with TRBJ2-7; D gene uncertain. This CDR3 is built from 13 residues. Trimming took 6 bases from V and 4 from J, leaving 13 bases between them. CDR3 loop: CASRSPTSYEQYF. The DNA of the CDR3 is TGTGCCAGCAGGTCACCGACCTCTTACGAGCAGTACTTC.

This chain connects TRBV20-1 to TRBJ2-1; the match to TRBD2 covers 10 bases. V shed 2 bases and J 9 bases; nucleotides not matched to a gene: 10. The CDR3 loop spans 15 amino acids. CDR1 is DFQATT, CDR2 SNEGSKA, per germline (reference sequence). CDR3 residues: CSARPFLAGGSEQFF. CDR3 bases: TGCAGTGCTAGACCCTTTTTAGCGGGAGGCAGTGAGCAGTTCTTC.